This TCR beta chain was profiled in a study of shared clonotypes between healthy human individuals. The method was immunoSEQ multiplex PCR; TCRdb's version includes in-frame clones alone and lacks a portion of them. The table records some 2,400,000 clones, under 97% of them present only once. This CDR3 spans 19 amino acids. Trimming took 4 bases from V and 0 from J; bases not matched to a gene: 16. The V gene's germline CDR1 is SGHRS and CDR2 YFSETQ. Study-wide findings and caveats: Among donors, sharing of clonotypes was expected to be affected by sequencing depth. Approximately 4.6% of naive CD4 clonotypes were shared across a few donors. Non-shared clonotypes were found to have lower generation probabilities than the clonotypes that were shared by all four of the sorted-subset donors.

A word on this clone: The antigen is unknown.

The V gene is TRBV5-1, the J gene TRBJ1-1; 9 nucleotides match TRBD1. The clonotype was recovered from a man aged 18 to 35 in good health. The specimen was naive CD4+ T cells sorted from blood. Subset: CD45RA+ positively selected. The CDR3 spells CASSLSFLGQGKMNTEAFF. CDR3 bases: TGCGCCAGCAGCCTTTCCTTCCTTGGACAGGGGAAGATGAACACTGAAGCTTTCTTT.